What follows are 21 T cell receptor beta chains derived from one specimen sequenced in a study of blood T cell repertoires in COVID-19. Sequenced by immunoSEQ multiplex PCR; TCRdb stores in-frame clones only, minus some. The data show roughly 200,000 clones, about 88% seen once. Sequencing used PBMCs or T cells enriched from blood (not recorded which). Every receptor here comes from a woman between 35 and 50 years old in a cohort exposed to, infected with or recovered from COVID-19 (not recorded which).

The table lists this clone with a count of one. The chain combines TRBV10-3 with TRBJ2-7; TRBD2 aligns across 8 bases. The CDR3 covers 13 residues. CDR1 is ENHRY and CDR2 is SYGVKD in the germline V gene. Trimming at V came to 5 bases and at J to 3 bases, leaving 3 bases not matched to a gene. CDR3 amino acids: CAISSGGDYEQYF. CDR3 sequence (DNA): TGTGCCATCAGTAGCGGGGGTGACTACGAGCAGTACTTC.

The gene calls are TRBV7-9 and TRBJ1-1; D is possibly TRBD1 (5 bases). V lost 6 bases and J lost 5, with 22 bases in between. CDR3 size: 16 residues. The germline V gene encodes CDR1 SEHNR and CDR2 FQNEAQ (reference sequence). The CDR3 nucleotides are TGTGCCAGCAGTAAATTAAGGGGCGCAACTTGGACTGAAGCTTTCTTT. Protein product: CASSKLRGATWTEAFF. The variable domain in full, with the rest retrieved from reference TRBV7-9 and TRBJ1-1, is DTGVSQNPRHKITKRGQNVTFRCDPISEHNRLYWYRQTLGQGPEFLTYFQNEAQLEKSRLLSDRFSAERPKGSFSTLEIQRTEQGDSAMYLCASSKLRGATWTEAFFGQGTRLTVV.

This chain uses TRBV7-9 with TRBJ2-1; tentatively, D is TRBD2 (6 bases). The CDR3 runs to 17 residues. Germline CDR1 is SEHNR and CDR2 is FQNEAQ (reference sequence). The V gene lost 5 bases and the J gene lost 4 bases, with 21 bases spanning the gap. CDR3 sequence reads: CASSSFLVGRGYNEQFF. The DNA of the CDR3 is TGTGCCAGCAGCAGTTTCTTGGTCGGGAGAGGGTACAATGAGCAGTTCTTC.

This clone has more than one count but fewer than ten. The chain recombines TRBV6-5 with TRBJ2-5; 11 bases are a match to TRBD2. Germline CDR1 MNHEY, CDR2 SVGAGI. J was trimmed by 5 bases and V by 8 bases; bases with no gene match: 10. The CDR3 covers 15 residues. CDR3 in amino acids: CASSPLAGEGETQYF. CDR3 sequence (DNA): TGTGCCAGCTCCCCACTAGCGGGGGAGGGGGAGACCCAGTACTTC.

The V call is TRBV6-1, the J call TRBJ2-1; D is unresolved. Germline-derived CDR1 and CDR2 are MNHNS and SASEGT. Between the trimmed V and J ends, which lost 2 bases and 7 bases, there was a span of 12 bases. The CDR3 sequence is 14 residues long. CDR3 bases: TGTGCCAGCAGTGAATATCGCCTACCTAATGAGCAGTTCTTC. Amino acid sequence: CASSEYRLPNEQFF.

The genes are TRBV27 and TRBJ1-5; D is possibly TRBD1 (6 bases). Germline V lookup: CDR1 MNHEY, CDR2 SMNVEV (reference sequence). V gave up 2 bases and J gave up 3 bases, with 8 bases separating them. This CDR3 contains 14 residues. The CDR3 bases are TGTGCCAGCAGTTTAAGGGGGATCAATCAGCCCCAGCATTTT. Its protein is CASSLRGINQPQHF.

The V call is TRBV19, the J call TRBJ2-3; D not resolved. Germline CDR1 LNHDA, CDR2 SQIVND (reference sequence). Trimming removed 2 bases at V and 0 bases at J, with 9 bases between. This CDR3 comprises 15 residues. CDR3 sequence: CASSILTASTDTQYF. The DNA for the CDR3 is TGTGCCAGTAGTATACTAACAGCTAGCACAGATACGCAGTATTTT.

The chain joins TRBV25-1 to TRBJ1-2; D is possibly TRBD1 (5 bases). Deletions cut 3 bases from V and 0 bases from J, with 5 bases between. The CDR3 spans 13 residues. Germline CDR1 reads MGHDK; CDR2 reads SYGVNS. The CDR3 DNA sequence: TGTGCCAGCAGTGACAGGGCTAACTATGGCTACACCTTC. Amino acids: CASSDRANYGYTF.

CDR3 loop: CASSIVTAGVYSSYNSPLHF. The DNA of the CDR3 is TGTGCCAGTAGTATAGTAACTGCAGGGGTCTACTCCTCCTATAATTCACCCCTCCACTTT. The chain is built from TRBV19 and TRBJ1-6; the D gene is possibly TRBD1 (6 bases). V was pared by 1 base and J by 0 bases, with 19 bases between. The CDR3 spans 20 residues. Per the germline V gene, CDR1 is LNHDA and CDR2 is SQIVND (reference sequence).

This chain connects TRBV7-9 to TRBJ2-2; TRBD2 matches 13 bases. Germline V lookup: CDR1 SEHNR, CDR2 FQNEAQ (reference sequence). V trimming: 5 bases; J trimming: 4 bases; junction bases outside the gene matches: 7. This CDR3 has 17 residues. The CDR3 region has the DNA TGTGCCAGCAGCCCGGGGACTAGCGGGGTCGTCACCGGGGAGCTGTTTTTT. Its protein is CASSPGTSGVVTGELFF.

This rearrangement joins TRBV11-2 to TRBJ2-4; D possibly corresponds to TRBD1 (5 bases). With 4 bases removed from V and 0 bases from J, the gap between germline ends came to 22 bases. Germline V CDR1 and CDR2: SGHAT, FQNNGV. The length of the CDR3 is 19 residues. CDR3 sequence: CASSSRELRIPLAKNIQYF. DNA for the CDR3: TGTGCCAGCAGCTCCAGGGAATTACGAATACCCCTAGCCAAAAACATTCAGTACTTC. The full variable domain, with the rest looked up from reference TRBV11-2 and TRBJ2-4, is EAGVAQSPRYKIIEKRQSVAFWCNPISGHATLYWYQQILGQGPKLLIQFQNNGVVDDSQLPKDRFSAERLKGVDSTLKIQPAKLEDSAVYLCASSSRELRIPLAKNIQYFGAGTRLSVL.

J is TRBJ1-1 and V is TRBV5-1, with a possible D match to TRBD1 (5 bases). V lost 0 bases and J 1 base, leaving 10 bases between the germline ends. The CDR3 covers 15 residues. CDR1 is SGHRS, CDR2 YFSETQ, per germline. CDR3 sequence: CASSLGAGSNTEAFF. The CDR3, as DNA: TGCGCCAGCAGCTTGGGTGCAGGGTCGAACACTGAAGCTTTCTTT.

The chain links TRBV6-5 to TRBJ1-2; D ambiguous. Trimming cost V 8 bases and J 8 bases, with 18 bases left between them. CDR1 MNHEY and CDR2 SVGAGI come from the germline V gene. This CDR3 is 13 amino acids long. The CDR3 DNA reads TGTGCCAGCCGAAAAACGGATTCGAGGGGCTACACCTTC. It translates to CASRKTDSRGYTF.

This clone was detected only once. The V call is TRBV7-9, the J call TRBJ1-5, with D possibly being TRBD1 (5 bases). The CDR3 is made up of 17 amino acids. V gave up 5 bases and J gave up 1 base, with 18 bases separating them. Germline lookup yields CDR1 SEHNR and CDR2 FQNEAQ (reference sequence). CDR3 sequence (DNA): TGTGCCAGCAGCCCCCTCCCACGAGACAGCAGCAATCAGCCCCAGCATTTT. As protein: CASSPLPRDSSNQPQHF.

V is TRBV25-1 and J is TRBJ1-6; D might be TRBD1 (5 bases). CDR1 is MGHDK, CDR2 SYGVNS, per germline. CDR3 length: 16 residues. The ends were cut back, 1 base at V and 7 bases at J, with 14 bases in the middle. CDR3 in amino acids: CASSEWGGPANSPLHF. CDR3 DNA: TGTGCCAGCAGTGAATGGGGCGGTCCGGCCAATTCACCCCTCCACTTT.

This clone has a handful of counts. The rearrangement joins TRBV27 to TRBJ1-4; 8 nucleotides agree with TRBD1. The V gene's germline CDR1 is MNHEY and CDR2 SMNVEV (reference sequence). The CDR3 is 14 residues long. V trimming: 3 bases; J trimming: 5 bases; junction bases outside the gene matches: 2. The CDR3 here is CASSFQGANEKLFF. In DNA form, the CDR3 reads TGTGCCAGCAGTTTCCAGGGGGCCAATGAAAAACTGTTTTTT.

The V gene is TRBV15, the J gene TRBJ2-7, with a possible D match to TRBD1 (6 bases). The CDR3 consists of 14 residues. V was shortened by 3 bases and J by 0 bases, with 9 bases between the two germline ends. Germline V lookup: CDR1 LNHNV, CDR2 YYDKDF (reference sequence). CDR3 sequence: CATSSRGYSYEQYF. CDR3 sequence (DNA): TGTGCCACCAGCAGCAGGGGCTACTCCTACGAGCAGTACTTC.

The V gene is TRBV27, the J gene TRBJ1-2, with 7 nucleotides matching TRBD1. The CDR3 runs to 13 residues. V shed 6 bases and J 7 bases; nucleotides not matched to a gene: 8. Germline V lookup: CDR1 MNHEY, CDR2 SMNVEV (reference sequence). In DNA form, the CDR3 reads TGTGCCAGCAGACCCGACAGGGAACGTGGCTACACCTTC. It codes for CASRPDRERGYTF.

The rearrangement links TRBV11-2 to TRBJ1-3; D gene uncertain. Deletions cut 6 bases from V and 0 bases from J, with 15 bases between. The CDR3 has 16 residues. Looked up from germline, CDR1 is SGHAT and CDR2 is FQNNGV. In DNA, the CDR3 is TGTGCCAGCAGTCCACCGCGACGGGGCTCTGGAAACACCATATATTTT. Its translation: CASSPPRRGSGNTIYF.

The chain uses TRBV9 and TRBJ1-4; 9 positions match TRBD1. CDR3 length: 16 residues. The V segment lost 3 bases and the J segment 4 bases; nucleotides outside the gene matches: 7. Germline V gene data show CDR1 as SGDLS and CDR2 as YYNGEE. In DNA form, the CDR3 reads TGTGCCAGCAGCGAGGGGGACAGGGTTTTTAATGAAAAACTGTTTTTT. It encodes CASSEGDRVFNEKLFF.

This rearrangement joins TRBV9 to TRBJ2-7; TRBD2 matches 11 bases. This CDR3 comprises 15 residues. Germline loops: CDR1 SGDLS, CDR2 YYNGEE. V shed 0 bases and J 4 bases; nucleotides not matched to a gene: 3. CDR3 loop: CASSVGTSGSYEQYF. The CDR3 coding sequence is TGTGCCAGCAGCGTAGGCACTAGCGGGAGTTACGAGCAGTACTTC.